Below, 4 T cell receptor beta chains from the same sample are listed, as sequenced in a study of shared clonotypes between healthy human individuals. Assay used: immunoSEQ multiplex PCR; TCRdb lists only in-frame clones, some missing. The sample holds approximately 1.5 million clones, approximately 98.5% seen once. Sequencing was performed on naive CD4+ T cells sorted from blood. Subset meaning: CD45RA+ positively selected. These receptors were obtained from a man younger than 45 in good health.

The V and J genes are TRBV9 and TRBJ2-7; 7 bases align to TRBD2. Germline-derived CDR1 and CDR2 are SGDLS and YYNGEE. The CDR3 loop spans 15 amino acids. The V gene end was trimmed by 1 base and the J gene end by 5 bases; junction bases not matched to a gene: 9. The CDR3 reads CASSVSVAGANEQYF. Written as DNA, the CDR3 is TGTGCCAGCAGCGTATCCGTTGCGGGAGCAAACGAGCAGTACTTC.

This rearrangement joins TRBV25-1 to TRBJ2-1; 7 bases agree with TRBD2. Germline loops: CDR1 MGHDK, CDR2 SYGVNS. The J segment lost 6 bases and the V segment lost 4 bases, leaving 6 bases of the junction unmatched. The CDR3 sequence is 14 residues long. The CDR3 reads CASSAPPGGNEQFF. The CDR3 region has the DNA TGTGCCAGCAGTGCTCCCCCGGGGGGCAATGAGCAGTTCTTC.

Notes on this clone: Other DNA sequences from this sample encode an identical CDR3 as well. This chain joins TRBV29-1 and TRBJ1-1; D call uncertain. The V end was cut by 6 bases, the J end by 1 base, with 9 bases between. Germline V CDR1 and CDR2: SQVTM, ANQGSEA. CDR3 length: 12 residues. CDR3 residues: CSVGRSNTEAFF. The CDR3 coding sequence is TGCAGCGTCGGAAGATCGAACACTGAAGCTTTCTTT.

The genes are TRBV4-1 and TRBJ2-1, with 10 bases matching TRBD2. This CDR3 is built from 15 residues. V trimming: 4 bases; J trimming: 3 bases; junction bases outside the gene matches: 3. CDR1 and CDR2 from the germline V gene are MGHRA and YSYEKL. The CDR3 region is CASSLGLANYNEQFF. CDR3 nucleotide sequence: TGCGCCAGCAGCCTGGGACTAGCGAACTACAATGAGCAGTTCTTC.